The TCR beta chain under discussion was sequenced for a study of blood T cell repertoires in COVID-19. Study at large: In each case, the material was cDNA or gDNA derived from T cells, B-cell-depleted T cells, or PBMCs.

Germline-derived CDR1 and CDR2 are MNHEY and SVGEGT. The CDR3 is 14 amino acids. Trimming cost V 2 bases and J 8 bases, with 13 bases left between them. Enrolled through a virtual design, the participants were between about 18 and 89 years of age and came from 24 US areas. Cohort placement rested on clinical history that participants reported themselves. The data were produced by immunoSEQ multiplex PCR, yet TCRdb's version contains in-frame clones alone and is incomplete. The sample gives 250,000 to 300,000 clones, approximately 91% of which show up once; over 2% is in the top ten. Sequences were obtained from PBMCs or T cells enriched from blood (not recorded which). The gene calls are TRBV6-2 or TRBV6-3 and TRBJ2-1; D may be TRBD2 (6 bases). The TCR was taken from a middle-aged woman with acute COVID-19. The CDR3 sequence: CASSYKGGWDEQFF. In nucleotides, the CDR3 is TGTGCCAGCAGTTACAAAGGAGGGTGGGATGAGCAGTTCTTC.